Shown below are 23 T cell receptor beta chains from a single sample sequenced in a study of STAT5B mutations in CD4+ large granular lymphocyte leukemia. This table comes from immunoSEQ multiplex PCR, and its TCRdb copy is limited to in-frame clones, with some not included. The repertoire holds some 30,000 clones, with 78% as singletons. Input material: CD4+ T cells from blood buffy coats. Source of these receptors: a human donor in good health.

This clone was observed once. The CDR3 sequence is CASSGDFGEQYF. CDR3 DNA: TGTGCCAGCAGCGGGGACTTTGGCGAGCAGTACTTC. The genes are TRBV5-4 and TRBJ2-7; D possibly corresponds to TRBD2 (6 bases). The CDR3 sequence is 12 residues long. The V gene's germline CDR1 is SGHNT and CDR2 YYREEE (reference sequence). Deletions cut 4 bases from V and 6 bases from J, with 11 bases between.

The chain uses TRBV9 and TRBJ2-3, with 12 bases that match TRBD1. Germline assignment: CDR1 SGDLS and CDR2 YYNGEE. The CDR3 covers 16 residues. The V segment lost 3 bases and the J segment 2 bases; nucleotides outside the gene matches: 4. CDR3 amino acids: CASSAGTGGFTDTQYF. For the CDR3, the DNA is TGTGCCAGCAGCGCGGGGACAGGGGGCTTCACAGATACGCAGTATTTT.

This rearrangement joins TRBV5-5 to TRBJ2-5; no definite D call. This CDR3 region has 13 residues. V gave up 6 bases and J gave up 5 bases, with 14 bases separating them. CDR1 is SGHKS and CDR2 is YYEKEE in the germline V gene (reference sequence). The CDR3 sequence: CASTSGPSETQYF. The CDR3 coding sequence is TGTGCCAGCACCTCGGGCCCCTCGGAGACCCAGTACTTC.

This sequence joins TRBV5-4 and TRBJ1-6; TRBD1 matches 8 bases. The junction had 2 bases not matched to a gene; V was cut back by 4 bases and J by 8 bases. The CDR3 runs to 13 residues. Germline CDR1 SGHNT, CDR2 YYREEE (reference sequence). The CDR3 spells CASSVTGDSPLHF. The DNA of the CDR3 is TGTGCCAGCAGCGTGACAGGGGATTCACCCCTCCACTTT.

Points on this clone: Other DNA sequences in this specimen translate into the identical CDR3. The V call is TRBV27, the J call TRBJ1-2; D remains unclear. Between the trimmed V and J ends, which lost 8 bases and 4 bases, there was a span of 26 bases. CDR1 and CDR2 from the germline V gene are MNHEY and SMNVEV (reference sequence). This CDR3 has 17 residues. This chain's CDR3 is CASSPRAGGTTTYGYTF. The CDR3 region has the DNA TGTGCCAGCTCACCCCGGGCGGGAGGCACCACCACCTATGGCTACACCTTC.

The chain is built from TRBV10-3 and TRBJ2-1; D is tentatively TRBD1 or TRBD2 (6 bases each). The CDR3 loop spans 12 amino acids. V lost 11 bases and J 7 bases, leaving 15 bases between the germline ends. Per the germline V gene, CDR1 is ENHRY and CDR2 is SYGVKD. CDR3 region: CAVGGTGNEQFF. The CDR3 coding sequence is TGTGCCGTAGGGGGGACGGGAAATGAGCAGTTCTTC.

The table lists this clone with a count of one. The chain joins TRBV7-2 to TRBJ1-5; the match to TRBD1 covers 10 bases. The V and J ends lost 5 bases and 0 bases, in that order; junction bases with no gene match: 7. The CDR3 extends over 17 amino acids. In germline, CDR1 is SGHTA, CDR2 FQGNSA. The CDR3 region is CASSEDRGLYSNQPQHF. In DNA form, the CDR3 reads TGTGCCAGCAGCGAAGACAGGGGGCTTTATAGCAATCAGCCCCAGCATTTT.

Only a few counts were recorded for this clone. V gene TRBV4-1 combines with J gene TRBJ2-7; no definite D call. Trimming left V 0 bases short and J 2 bases short, with 11 bases between. This CDR3 is 15 amino acids long. CDR1 and CDR2 from the germline V gene are MGHRA and YSYEKL. CDR3 in amino acids: CASSQESRLAYEQYF. The CDR3 nucleotides read TGCGCCAGCAGCCAAGAGTCTCGGTTAGCCTACGAGCAGTACTTC.

The J gene is TRBJ2-7, the V gene TRBV7-9; D is possibly TRBD2 (6 bases). Between the trimmed V and J ends, which lost 4 bases and 5 bases, there was a span of 12 bases. The CDR3 runs to 13 residues. CDR1 and CDR2 (germline): SEHNR, FQNEAQ (reference sequence). CDR3 amino acids: CASSYGTYNEQYF. The CDR3 coding sequence is TGTGCCAGCAGCTACGGGACTTATAACGAGCAGTACTTC.

CDR3 sequence (DNA): TGTGCCAGCAGTTTACCCTCCGGGGCCGGGAACTATGGCTACACCTTC. It codes for CASSLPSGAGNYGYTF. This sequence joins TRBV28 and TRBJ1-2; tentative D call: TRBD1 (5 bases). Germline-derived CDR1 and CDR2 are MDHEN and SYDVKM. The CDR3 consists of 16 residues. The V end was cut by 2 bases, the J end by 2 bases, with 15 bases between.

J is TRBJ2-1 and V is TRBV9; D might be TRBD2 (6 bases). Trimming shortened V by 4 bases and J by 7 bases, and 24 bases separated the two germline ends. This CDR3 spans 17 amino acids. Germline-derived CDR1 and CDR2 are SGDLS and YYNGEE. The CDR3, as DNA: TGTGCCAGCAGCTCTACCCCGGGTCCCCCGGGGGTGAATGAGCAGTTCTTC. Translation: CASSSTPGPPGVNEQFF. Full variable domain (outside the CDR3, taken from reference TRBV9 and TRBJ2-1): DSGVTQTPKHLITATGQRVTLRCSPRSGDLSVYWYQQSLDQGLQFLIQYYNGEERAKGNILERFSAQQFPDLHSELNLSSLELGDSALYFCASSSTPGPPGVNEQFFGPGTRLTVL.

The J gene is TRBJ2-3, the V gene TRBV4-1; a possible D gene is TRBD2 (6 bases). Looked up from germline, CDR1 is MGHRA and CDR2 is YSYEKL. This CDR3 contains 18 residues. Trimming left V 1 base short and J 6 bases short, with 23 bases between. DNA of the CDR3: TGCGCCAGCAGCCAAGGTGTGGCCGCGGGACTCCGGCGGGATACGCAGTATTTT. It is translated as CASSQGVAAGLRRDTQYF.

This clone was seen just once. This rearrangement joins TRBV2 to TRBJ1-4; 10 bases are shared with TRBD1. V was clipped by 6 bases and J by 8 bases; unmatched bases: 15. The germline gives CDR1 SNHLY, CDR2 FYNNEI. This CDR3 has 17 residues. CDR3 amino acids: CASRETGGLIRNEKLFF. DNA for the CDR3: TGTGCCAGCAGAGAGACAGGGGGCTTAATCAGAAACGAAAAACTGTTTTTT.

V usage is TRBV9 and J usage is TRBJ2-3, with TRBD1 identical over 8 bases. V was clipped by 0 bases and J by 4 bases; unmatched bases: 4. Germline CDR1 and CDR2: SGDLS and YYNGEE. The CDR3 contains 15 residues. Here the CDR3 reads CASSVVQGEADTQYF. CDR3 DNA sequence: TGTGCCAGCAGCGTAGTACAGGGGGAAGCAGATACGCAGTATTTT.

The chain couples TRBV5-3 to TRBJ2-2; D unclear. TRBV5-3 is reported as an ORF; its role is uncertain. Between the trimmed V and J ends, which lost 0 bases and 3 bases, there was a span of 6 bases. The CDR3 runs to 14 residues. The CDR3 bases are TGTGCCAGAAGCTTGGGGCTACACACCGGGGAGCTGTTTTTT. It specifies CARSLGLHTGELFF.

This clone was observed a few times. The chain joins TRBV10-3 to TRBJ1-1, with 9 bases aligning to TRBD1. Unmatched junction bases numbered 5, after V lost 5 bases and J lost 4 bases. The CDR3 consists of 14 residues. The germline gives CDR1 ENHRY, CDR2 SYGVKD. The CDR3 sequence: CAISWDREGTEAFF. As DNA, the CDR3 is TGTGCCATCAGTTGGGACAGGGAGGGCACTGAAGCTTTCTTT.

The rearrangement uses TRBV27 and TRBJ1-6; a weak D match, TRBD1 (5 bases). Per the germline V gene, CDR1 is MNHEY and CDR2 is SMNVEV (reference sequence). V was cut by 3 bases and J by 0 bases, with 12 bases left in between. The CDR3 sequence is 17 residues long. The CDR3 DNA is TGTGCCAGCAGTTTGCTAACAGGATTCTCCTATAATTCACCCCTCCACTTT. This translates into CASSLLTGFSYNSPLHF.

The chain couples TRBV5-8 to TRBJ1-4; D is uncertain. The CDR3 contains 13 residues. V shed 5 bases and J shed 3 bases, with 8 bases lying between them. From germline, CDR1 is SGHTS and CDR2 YDEGEE. The CDR3 region is CASRPAPNEKLFF. For the CDR3, the DNA is TGTGCCAGCAGGCCAGCCCCTAATGAAAAACTGTTTTTT.

V usage is TRBV2 and J usage is TRBJ2-2; D remains unclear. The CDR3 totals 13 residues. Germline loops: CDR1 SNHLY, CDR2 FYNNEI. The germline V and J ends were trimmed by 4 bases and 1 base, with 4 bases remaining between them. CDR3 sequence: CASSARNTGELFF. For the CDR3, the DNA is TGTGCCAGCAGTGCCCGGAACACCGGGGAGCTGTTTTTT.

This chain connects TRBV9 to TRBJ1-2; 10 bases are shared with TRBD1. This CDR3 spans 14 amino acids. The germline V gene encodes CDR1 SGDLS and CDR2 YYNGEE. With 2 bases clipped from V and 8 bases from J, the junction kept 6 bases outside the gene matches. The CDR3 DNA is TGTGCCAGCAGCGTCGGGACAGGGGTTGAAGGCTACACCTTC. Protein product: CASSVGTGVEGYTF.

V usage is TRBV7-9 and J usage is TRBJ1-6, with 7 bases that match TRBD1. The CDR3 extends over 16 amino acids. V was clipped by 4 bases and J by 0 bases; unmatched bases: 3. The germline gives CDR1 SEHNR, CDR2 FQNEAQ (reference sequence). CDR3 in amino acids: CASSSGQSSYNSPLHF. In DNA form, the CDR3 reads TGTGCCAGCAGCTCGGGACAGAGCTCCTATAATTCACCCCTCCACTTT.

This rearrangement joins TRBV10-3 to TRBJ2-7, with 12 nucleotides matching TRBD1. The V gene end was trimmed by 6 bases and the J gene end by 2 bases; junction bases not matched to a gene: 2. The CDR3 is 14 residues long. Germline CDR1 ENHRY, CDR2 SYGVKD. CDR3 DNA sequence: TGTGCCATCAGGGGACAGGGGGCCACCTACGAGCAGTACTTC. Its translation: CAIRGQGATYEQYF.

The V gene is TRBV2, the J gene TRBJ2-3; 7 nucleotides agree with TRBD1. The CDR3 covers 16 residues. CDR1 is SNHLY, CDR2 FYNNEI, per germline. V gave up 7 bases and J gave up 2 bases; unmatched junction bases: 12. CDR3 sequence: CASIIVDRAVTDTQYF. In nucleotides, the CDR3 is TGTGCCAGCATCATTGTCGACAGGGCCGTCACAGATACGCAGTATTTT. Using reference TRBV2 and TRBJ2-3 for the parts outside the CDR3, the full variable domain is EPEVTQTPSHQVTQMGQEVILRCVPISNHLYFYWYRQILGQKVEFLVSFYNNEISEKSEIFDDQFSVERPDGSNFTLKIRSTKLEDSAMYFCASIIVDRAVTDTQYFGPGTRLTVL.